This T cell receptor beta chain was sequenced in a study of shared clonotypes between healthy human individuals. Whole-study findings and limits: Clonotypes not shared had lower generation probabilities than those common to all four donors. Having only a few donors restricted how much genetic and exposure-history diversity was captured.

Sequenced by immunoSEQ multiplex PCR; TCRdb stores in-frame clones only, minus some. The sample comprises about 2.3 million clones, 85% to 95% of which are singletons, and about 0.39% rests with the top ten. As regards this clone: The antigen is not known.

This CDR3 contains 15 residues. The germline V and J ends were trimmed by 4 bases and 4 bases, with 14 bases remaining between them. Per the germline V gene, CDR1 is SGHVS and CDR2 is FQNEAQ. A CD45RA+ naive subset and a CD45RA-negative memory subset were split from CD4+ cells. This clonotype originated in a man between 18 and 35 years old in good health. Some clones in this sample may be carry-over from other donors' samples. The material sequenced was naive CD4+ T cells from PBMCs. Subset given: CD45RA+ positively selected. This chain uses TRBV7-8 with TRBJ2-1; TRBD2 might be the D (6 bases). CDR3 protein: CASSSNRDLYNEQFF. CDR3 coding DNA: TGTGCCAGCAGCTCGAACCGGGACTTGTACAATGAGCAGTTCTTC.